This T cell receptor (beta chain) was captured by sequencing in a study of T cell responses to AZD1222 COVID-19 vaccine. CDR1 and CDR2 from the germline V gene are SGHVS and FQNEAQ. This CDR3 has 16 residues. Trimming shortened V by 5 bases and J by 3 bases, and 19 bases separated the two germline ends. Measured with immunoSEQ multiplex PCR; TCRdb has only the in-frame clones, and not every one. The sample has 84,000 or so clones, approximately 90% seen once; the top ten hold about 1.4%. Worth noting for this clone: Its antigen is unidentified.

Study-level results: Researchers took repertoire samples only after the peak T cell response had come. Clonal diversity was possibly underestimated, and the donors were mostly white British, with more females. Spike regions recognized by vaccine-associated CD4 TCRs spanned the protein, led by 160-218 and 743-854.

The sequence came from an adult in good health. The sample was peripheral blood, taken on day 0 of AZD1222 vaccination. The chain couples TRBV7-8 to TRBJ2-5; the D gene is possibly TRBD2 (5 bases). The chain's CDR3 is CASSPWGEADEETQYF. The CDR3 coding sequence is TGTGCCAGCAGCCCGTGGGGAGAGGCGGATGAAGAGACCCAGTACTTC.